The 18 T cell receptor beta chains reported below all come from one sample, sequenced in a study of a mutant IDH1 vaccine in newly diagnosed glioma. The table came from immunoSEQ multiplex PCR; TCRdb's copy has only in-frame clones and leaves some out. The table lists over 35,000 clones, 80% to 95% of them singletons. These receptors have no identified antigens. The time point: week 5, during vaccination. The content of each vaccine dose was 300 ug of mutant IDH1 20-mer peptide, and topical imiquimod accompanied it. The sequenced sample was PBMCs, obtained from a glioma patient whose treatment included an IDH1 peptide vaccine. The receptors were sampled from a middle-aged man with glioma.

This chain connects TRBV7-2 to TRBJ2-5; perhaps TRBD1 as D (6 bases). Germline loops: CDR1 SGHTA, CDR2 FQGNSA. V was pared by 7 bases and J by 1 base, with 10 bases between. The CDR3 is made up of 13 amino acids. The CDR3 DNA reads TGTGCCAGCAAAAGGACAGCCCAAGAGACCCAGTACTTC. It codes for CASKRTAQETQYF.

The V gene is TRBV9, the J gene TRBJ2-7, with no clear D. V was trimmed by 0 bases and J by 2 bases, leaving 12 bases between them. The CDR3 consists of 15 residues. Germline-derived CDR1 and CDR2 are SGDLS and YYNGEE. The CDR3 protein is CASSVDLGRAYEQYF. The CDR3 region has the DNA TGTGCCAGCAGCGTAGACCTGGGAAGGGCCTACGAGCAGTACTTC.

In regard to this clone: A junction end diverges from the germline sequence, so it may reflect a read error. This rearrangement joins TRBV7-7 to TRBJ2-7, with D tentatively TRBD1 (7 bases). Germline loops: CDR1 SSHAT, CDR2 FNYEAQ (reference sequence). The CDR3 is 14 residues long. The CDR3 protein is CASSPAGQSYEQYF. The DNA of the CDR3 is TGTGCTAGCAGCCCCGCGGGACAGTCCTACGAGCAGTACTTC.

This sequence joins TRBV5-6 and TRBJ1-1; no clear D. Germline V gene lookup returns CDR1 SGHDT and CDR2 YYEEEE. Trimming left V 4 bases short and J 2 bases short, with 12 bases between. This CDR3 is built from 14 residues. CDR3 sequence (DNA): TGTGCCAGCAGCGTCAGCGGTCGCAACACTGAAGCTTTCTTT. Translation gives CASSVSGRNTEAFF.

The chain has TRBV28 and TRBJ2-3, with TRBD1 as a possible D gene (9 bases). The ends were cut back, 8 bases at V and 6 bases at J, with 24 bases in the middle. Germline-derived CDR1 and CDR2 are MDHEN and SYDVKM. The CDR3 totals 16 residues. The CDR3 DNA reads TGTGCCAGCGGCGGGACAGGGAGTGGGACTAGGGATACGCAGTATTTT. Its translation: CASGGTGSGTRDTQYF.

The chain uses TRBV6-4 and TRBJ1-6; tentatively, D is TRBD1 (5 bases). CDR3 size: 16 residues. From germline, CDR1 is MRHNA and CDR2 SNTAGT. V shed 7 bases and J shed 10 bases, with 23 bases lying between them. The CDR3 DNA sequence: TGTGCCAGCACCCCCCATTCGGGGGGAGTTTACTCACCCCTCCACTTT. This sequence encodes CASTPHSGGVYSPLHF.

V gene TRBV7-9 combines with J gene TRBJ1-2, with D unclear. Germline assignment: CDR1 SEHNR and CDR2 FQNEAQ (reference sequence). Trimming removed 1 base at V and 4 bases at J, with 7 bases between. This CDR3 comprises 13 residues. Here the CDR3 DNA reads TGTGCCAGCAGCTTAGATAGCACCTATGGCTACACCTTC. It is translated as CASSLDSTYGYTF.

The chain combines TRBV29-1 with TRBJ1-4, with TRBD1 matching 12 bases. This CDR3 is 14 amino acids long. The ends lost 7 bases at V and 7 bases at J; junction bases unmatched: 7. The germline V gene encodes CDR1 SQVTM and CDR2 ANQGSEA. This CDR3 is CSAGDRGRAEKLFF. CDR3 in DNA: TGCAGCGCGGGGGACAGGGGGCGCGCTGAAAAACTGTTTTTT.

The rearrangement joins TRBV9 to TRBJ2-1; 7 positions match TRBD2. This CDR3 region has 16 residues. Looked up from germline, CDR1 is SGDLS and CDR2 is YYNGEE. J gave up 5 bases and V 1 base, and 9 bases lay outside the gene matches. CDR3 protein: CASSVSGGQGHNEQFF. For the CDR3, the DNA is TGTGCCAGCAGCGTATCGGGGGGTCAGGGCCACAATGAGCAGTTCTTC.

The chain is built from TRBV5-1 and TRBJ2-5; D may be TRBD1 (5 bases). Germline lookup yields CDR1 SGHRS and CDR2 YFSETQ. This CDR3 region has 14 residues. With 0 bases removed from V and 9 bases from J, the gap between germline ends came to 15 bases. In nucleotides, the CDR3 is TGCGCCAGCAGCTTGGCGACGGTAGAAGGGGCCCAGTACTTC. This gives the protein CASSLATVEGAQYF.

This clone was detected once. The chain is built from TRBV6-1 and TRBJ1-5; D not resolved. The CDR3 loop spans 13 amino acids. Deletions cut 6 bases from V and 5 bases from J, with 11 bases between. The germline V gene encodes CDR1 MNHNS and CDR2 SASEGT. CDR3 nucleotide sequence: TGTGCCAGCAGAGGGCAGCAATATCAGCCCCAGCATTTT. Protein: CASRGQQYQPQHF.

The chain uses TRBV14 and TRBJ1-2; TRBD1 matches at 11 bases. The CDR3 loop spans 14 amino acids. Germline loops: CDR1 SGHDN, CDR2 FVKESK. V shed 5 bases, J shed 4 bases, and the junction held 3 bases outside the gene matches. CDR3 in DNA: TGTGCCAGCAGCAAAGGACAGGGGGCCTATGGCTACACCTTC. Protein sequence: CASSKGQGAYGYTF.

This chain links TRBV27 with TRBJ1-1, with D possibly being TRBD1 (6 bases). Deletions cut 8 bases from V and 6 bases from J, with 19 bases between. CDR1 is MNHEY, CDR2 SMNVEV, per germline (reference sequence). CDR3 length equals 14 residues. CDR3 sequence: CASSRAGAAAEAFF. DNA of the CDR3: TGTGCCAGCTCTCGCGCGGGGGCCGCTGCTGAAGCTTTCTTT.

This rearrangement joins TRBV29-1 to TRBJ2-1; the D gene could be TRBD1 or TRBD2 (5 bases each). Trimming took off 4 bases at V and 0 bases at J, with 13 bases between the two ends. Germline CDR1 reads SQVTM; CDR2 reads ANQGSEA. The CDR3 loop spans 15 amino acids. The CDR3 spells CSVGDVESSYNEQFF. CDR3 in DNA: TGCAGCGTTGGGGACGTGGAGAGCTCCTACAATGAGCAGTTCTTC.

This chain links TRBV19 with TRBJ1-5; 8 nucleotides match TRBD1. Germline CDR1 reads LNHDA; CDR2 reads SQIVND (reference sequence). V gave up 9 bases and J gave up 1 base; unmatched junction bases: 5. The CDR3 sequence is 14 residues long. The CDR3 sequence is CASAGGLSNQPQHF. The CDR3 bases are TGTGCCAGCGCAGGGGGCTTGAGCAATCAGCCCCAGCATTTT.

CDR3 protein: CAWSGGNYGYTF. The CDR3, as DNA: TGTGCCTGGAGTGGGGGGAACTATGGCTACACCTTC. V is TRBV30 and J is TRBJ1-2; D is perhaps TRBD1 (5 bases). Germline V gene sequence: CDR1 GTSNPN, CDR2 SVGIG (reference sequence). Trimming cost V 1 base and J 2 bases, with 5 bases left between them. This CDR3 has 12 residues.

The CDR3 region has the DNA TGTGCCAGCAGTTTACGGGGTCACTATAATTCACCCCTCCACTTT. Translating it yields CASSLRGHYNSPLHF. J is TRBJ1-6 and V is TRBV28; no firm D call. The V and J ends lost 2 bases and 3 bases respectively, with 8 bases between them. The length of the CDR3 is 15 residues. In germline, CDR1 is MDHEN, CDR2 SYDVKM.

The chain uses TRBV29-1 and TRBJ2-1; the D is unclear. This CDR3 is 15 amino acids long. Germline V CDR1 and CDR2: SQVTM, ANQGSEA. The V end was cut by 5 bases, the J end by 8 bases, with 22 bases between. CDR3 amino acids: CSVRHSTVLTHEQFF. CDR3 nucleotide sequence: TGCAGCGTTCGCCATAGCACAGTACTGACCCATGAGCAGTTCTTC.